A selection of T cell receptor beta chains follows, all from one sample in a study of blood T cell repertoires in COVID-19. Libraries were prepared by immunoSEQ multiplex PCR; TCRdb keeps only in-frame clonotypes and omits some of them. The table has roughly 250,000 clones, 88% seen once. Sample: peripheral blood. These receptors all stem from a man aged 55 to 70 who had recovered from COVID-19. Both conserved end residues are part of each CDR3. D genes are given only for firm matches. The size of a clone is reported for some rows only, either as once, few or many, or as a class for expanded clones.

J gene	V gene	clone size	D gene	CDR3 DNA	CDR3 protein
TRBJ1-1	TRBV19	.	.	TGTGCCAGTAGTATAAGGCGGCCGGCTGAAGCTTTCTTT	CASSIRRPAEAFF
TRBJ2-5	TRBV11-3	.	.	TGTGCCAGCAGCCGTGGACAGTACACCAAACGAATCGAAGAGACCCAGTACTTC	CASSRGQYTKRIEETQYF
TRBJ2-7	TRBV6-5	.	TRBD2	TGTGCCAGCAGAAGACTAGCGGGGGACAACTACGAGCAGTACTTC	CASRRLAGDNYEQYF
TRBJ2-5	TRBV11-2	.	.	TGTGCCAGCAGCTTATCATCTACAGGTCGAGAGACCCAGTACTTC	CASSLSSTGRETQYF
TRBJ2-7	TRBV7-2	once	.	TGTGCCAGCAGCCGAGCAGGCCACGAGCAGTACTTC	CASSRAGHEQYF
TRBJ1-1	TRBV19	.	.	TGTGCCAGTAGTATAGGAAGAGCGAACACTGAAGCTTTCTTT	CASSIGRANTEAFF
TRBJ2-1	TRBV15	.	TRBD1	TGTGCCACCAGGCCTCCGGGACAGAGCGTGTGGAACAATGAGCAGTTCTTC	CATRPPGQSVWNNEQFF
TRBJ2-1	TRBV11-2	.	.	TGTGCCAGCAGCTCCTCCGGCTCCTACAATGAGCAGTTCTTC	CASSSSGSYNEQFF
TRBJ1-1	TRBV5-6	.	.	TGTGCCAGCAGCTTAGGGGTATCCACTGAAGCTTTCTTT	CASSLGVSTEAFF
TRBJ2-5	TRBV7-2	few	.	TGTGCCAGCAGCTTGGTAGAACAGACCCAGTACTTC	CASSLVEQTQYF
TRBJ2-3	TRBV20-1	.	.	TGCAGTGCTAGTGGGGAGGAGCAAACAGATACGCAGTATTTT	CSASGEEQTDTQYF
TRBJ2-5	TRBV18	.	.	TGTGCCAGCTCAGGGACTTATACGGAGACCCAGTACTTC	CASSGTYTETQYF
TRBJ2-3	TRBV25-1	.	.	TGTGCCAGCAGTGAAGTCCTGTGGAGGGGTCGGTCCACAGATACGCAGTATTTT	CASSEVLWRGRSTDTQYF
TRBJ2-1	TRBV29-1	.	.	TGCAGCGTTGGGGGGACAGAGCAGTTCTTC	CSVGGTEQFF
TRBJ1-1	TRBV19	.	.	TGTGCCAGTAGAAGACAGGCTGACAACACTGAAGCTTTCTTT	CASRRQADNTEAFF
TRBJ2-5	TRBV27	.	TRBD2	TGTGCCAGCAGTCTCTCCGGGACTAGCTGGACCGAGACCCAGTACTTC	CASSLSGTSWTETQYF
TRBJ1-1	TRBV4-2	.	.	TGTGCCAGCAGAACGGGAGACAGACCGAACACTGAAGCTTTCTTT	CASRTGDRPNTEAFF